A single sample gave rise to the 18 T cell receptor beta chains below, sequenced in a study of T cell clones after liver transplantation. Assay used: immunoSEQ multiplex PCR; TCRdb lists only in-frame clones, some missing. This repertoire shows 95,000 to 130,000 clones, roughly nine tenths found once; its top ten account for approximately 0.84%. The sequencing here drew on CD4+ T cells from blood, taken 12 months after liver transplant. These TCRs come from a human patient who received a liver transplant. Among the T cells, some may be from the graft donor.

J is TRBJ1-1 and V is TRBV11-1; D not certain. Germline CDR1 SGHAT, CDR2 FQDESV (reference sequence). Trimming shortened V by 5 bases and J by 2 bases, and 9 bases separated the two germline ends. This CDR3 comprises 13 residues. CDR3 sequence reads: CASSLTENTEAFF. The CDR3 DNA sequence: TGTGCCAGCAGCCTAACAGAAAACACTGAAGCTTTCTTT. The full variable domain, its missing parts supplied by reference TRBV11-1 and TRBJ1-1, is EAEVAQSPRYKITEKSQAVAFWCDPISGHATLYWYRQILGQGPELLVQFQDESVVDDSQLPKDRFSAERLKGVDSTLKIQPAELGDSAMYLCASSLTENTEAFFGQGTRLTVV.

V usage is TRBV9 and J usage is TRBJ2-5; no reliable D call. The ends were cut back, 3 bases at V and 2 bases at J, with 11 bases in the middle. The CDR3 is made up of 14 amino acids. Germline V lookup: CDR1 SGDLS, CDR2 YYNGEE. CDR3 sequence reads: CASSETGSQETQYF. The CDR3 nucleotides read TGTGCCAGCAGCGAGACCGGGTCGCAAGAGACCCAGTACTTC.

The chain recombines TRBV28 with TRBJ2-1; 7 bases match TRBD2. V lost 3 bases and J lost 1; bases outside the gene matches: 9. CDR3 size: 17 residues. Germline V gives CDR1 MDHEN, CDR2 SYDVKM. CDR3 in DNA: TGTGCCAGCAGTTTCCCCCTCCCGGGAGGTTCCTACAATGAGCAGTTCTTC. Translating it yields CASSFPLPGGSYNEQFF.

CDR3 amino acids: CASSEIPGAGANVLTF. CDR3 DNA: TGTGCCAGCAGTGAAATTCCGGGGGCTGGGGCCAACGTCCTGACTTTC. V is TRBV2 and J is TRBJ2-6, with D maybe TRBD2 (6 bases). Deletions cut 2 bases from V and 2 bases from J, with 10 bases between. Germline CDR1 and CDR2: SNHLY and FYNNEI. The CDR3 runs 16 residues.

The chain recombines TRBV19 with TRBJ2-7; D remains ambiguous. Germline V gene lookup returns CDR1 LNHDA and CDR2 SQIVND (reference sequence). Between the trimmed V and J ends, which lost 9 bases and 5 bases, there was a span of 8 bases. CDR3 size: 10 residues. CDR3 sequence: CASSKDEQYF. The CDR3 DNA reads TGTGCCAGCTCCAAGGACGAGCAGTACTTC.

This rearrangement joins TRBV19 to TRBJ2-3; 15 bases match TRBD2. J lost 4 bases, V lost 6 bases, and 14 bases had no gene match. This CDR3 comprises 19 residues. Germline assignment: CDR1 LNHDA and CDR2 SQIVND (reference sequence). For the CDR3, the DNA is TGTGCCAGTAGGACCCGGTCTGGACTAGCGGGAGGGCGCGCAGATACGCAGTATTTT. This encodes CASRTRSGLAGGRADTQYF.

This chain links TRBV9 with TRBJ1-2; D might be TRBD1 (5 bases). The germline CDR1 and CDR2 sequences are SGDLS and YYNGEE. This CDR3 has 15 amino acids. With 3 bases removed from V and 4 bases from J, the gap between germline ends came to 16 bases. CDR3 region: CASSDGANTFYGYTF. CDR3 sequence (DNA): TGTGCCAGCAGCGACGGGGCCAATACCTTCTATGGCTACACCTTC.

The chain combines TRBV6-5 with TRBJ1-1; 10 nucleotides align to TRBD1. Losses at the gene ends were 4 bases for V and 4 bases for J; bases not matched to a gene: 9. The CDR3 is 16 amino acids. Germline CDR1 reads MNHEY; CDR2 reads SVGAGI. CDR3: CASSWGTGAGGTEAFF. CDR3 coding DNA: TGTGCCAGCAGTTGGGGGACAGGGGCCGGGGGCACTGAAGCTTTCTTT.

The chain is built from TRBV5-1 and TRBJ2-2, with 8 bases that match TRBD1. Trimming cost V 4 bases and J 2 bases; bases outside gene matches: 7. The CDR3 runs to 16 residues. Germline-derived CDR1 and CDR2 are SGHRS and YFSETQ. The CDR3 is CASSPRGTGNTGELFF. As DNA, the CDR3 is TGCGCCAGCAGCCCCCGGGGGACAGGTAACACCGGGGAGCTGTTTTTT. The full variable domain, in which reference TRBV5-1 and TRBJ2-2 provide the parts outside the CDR3, is KAGVTQTPRYLIKTRGQQVTLSCSPISGHRSVSWYQQTPGQGLQFLFEYFSETQRNKGNFPGRFSGRQFSNSRSEMNVSTLELGDSALYLCASSPRGTGNTGELFFGEGSRLTVL.

The chain links TRBV5-1 to TRBJ2-2; D gene unclear. The CDR3 totals 18 residues. The germline CDR1 and CDR2 sequences are SGHRS and YFSETQ. The V end lost 1 base, the J end lost 0 bases, and 16 bases lay between the germline ends. The CDR3 sequence is CASSLYGLGGANTGELFF. CDR3 in DNA: TGCGCCAGCAGCTTGTATGGATTGGGCGGTGCGAACACCGGGGAGCTGTTTTTT.

The chain links TRBV19 to TRBJ1-2; D is unclear. The CDR3 covers 11 residues. V gave up 7 bases and J gave up 2 bases, with 5 bases separating them. Germline V CDR1 and CDR2: LNHDA, SQIVND (reference sequence). The CDR3 spells CASNRNYGYTF. The CDR3 coding sequence is TGTGCCAGTAACAGAAACTATGGCTACACCTTC.

The CDR3 region is CASSLAGPNTEAFF. The DNA of the CDR3 is TGTGCCAGCAGCTTAGCGGGACCGAACACTGAAGCTTTCTTT. The chain links TRBV11-2 to TRBJ1-1, with D maybe TRBD1 (5 bases). The V end was cut by 1 base, the J end by 1 base, with 7 bases between. The V gene's germline CDR1 is SGHAT and CDR2 FQNNGV. There are 14 residues in the CDR3. Using reference TRBV11-2 and TRBJ1-1 for the parts outside the CDR3, the full variable domain is EAGVAQSPRYKIIEKRQSVAFWCNPISGHATLYWYQQILGQGPKLLIQFQNNGVVDDSQLPKDRFSAERLKGVDSTLKIQPAKLEDSAVYLCASSLAGPNTEAFFGQGTRLTVV.

The rearrangement links TRBV6-1 to TRBJ1-1; TRBD1 matches at 8 bases. The CDR3 contains 14 residues. Germline V gives CDR1 MNHNS, CDR2 SASEGT. J gave up 7 bases and V 5 bases, and 9 bases lay outside the gene matches. Written as DNA, the CDR3 is TGTGCCAGCAGTATGCAAGCAGGGGGCTATGAAGCTTTCTTT. Translation: CASSMQAGGYEAFF.

The chain has TRBV7-8 and TRBJ2-3; possibly TRBD1 for D (5 bases). Germline lookup yields CDR1 SGHVS and CDR2 FQNEAQ. V was clipped by 1 base and J by 11 bases, with 10 bases between them. There are 12 residues in the CDR3. The CDR3, as DNA: TGTGCCAGCAGCTTAGGGGGCAGAGGGCAGTATTTT. This translates into CASSLGGRGQYF.

V gene TRBV4-2 combines with J gene TRBJ2-3, with D unclear. This CDR3 comprises 15 residues. Germline assignment: CDR1 LGHNA and CDR2 YNFKEQ. V dropped 0 bases and J dropped 5 bases, with 12 bases sitting between them. The CDR3 here is CASSQDMVEEDTQYF. CDR3 coding DNA: TGTGCCAGCAGCCAAGATATGGTTGAGGAAGATACGCAGTATTTT.

The chain carries TRBV29-1 and TRBJ1-5; D may be TRBD1 (5 bases). Trimming took off 4 bases at V and 3 bases at J, with 10 bases between the two ends. Germline V gene lookup returns CDR1 SQVTM and CDR2 ANQGSEA. The length of the CDR3 is 13 residues. CDR3 protein: CSVGVGANQPQHF. The CDR3 coding sequence is TGCAGCGTTGGCGTTGGGGCCAATCAGCCCCAGCATTTT. Full variable domain (rest looked up from reference TRBV29-1 and TRBJ1-5): SAVISQKPSRDICQRGTSLTIQCQVDSQVTMMFWYRQQPGQSLTLIATANQGSEATYESGFVIDKFPISRPNLTFSTLTVSNMSPEDSSIYLCSVGVGANQPQHFGDGTRLSIL.

J is TRBJ2-6 and V is TRBV27, with D maybe TRBD1 (5 bases). The CDR3 length is 16 residues. Looked up from germline, CDR1 is MNHEY and CDR2 is SMNVEV (reference sequence). The V end was cut by 7 bases, the J end by 2 bases, with 15 bases between. CDR3 DNA: TGTGCCAGCACCAACATAGGGGCGGCTGGGGCCAACGTCCTGACTTTC. This codes for CASTNIGAAGANVLTF.

J is TRBJ2-6 and V is TRBV5-4, with 9 bases matching TRBD1. The CDR3 is 17 residues long. CDR1 is SGHNT and CDR2 is YYREEE in the germline V gene (reference sequence). V trimming: 2 bases; J trimming: 0 bases; junction bases outside the gene matches: 3. The DNA for the CDR3 is TGTGCCAGCAGCTTTGGGACAGGGATCTCTGGGGCCAACGTCCTGACTTTC. Translated: CASSFGTGISGANVLTF.